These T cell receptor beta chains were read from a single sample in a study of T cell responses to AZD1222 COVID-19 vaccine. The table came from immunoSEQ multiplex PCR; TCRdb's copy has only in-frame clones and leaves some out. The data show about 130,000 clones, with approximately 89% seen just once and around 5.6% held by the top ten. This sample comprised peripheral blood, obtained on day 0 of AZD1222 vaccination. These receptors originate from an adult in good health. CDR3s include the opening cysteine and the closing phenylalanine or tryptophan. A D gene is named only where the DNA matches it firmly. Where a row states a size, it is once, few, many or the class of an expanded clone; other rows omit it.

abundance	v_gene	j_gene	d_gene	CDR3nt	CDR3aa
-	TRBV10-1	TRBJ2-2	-	TGCGCCAGCAGTGAAGGGGCCGGGGAGCTGTTTTTT	CASSEGAGELFF
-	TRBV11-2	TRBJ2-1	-	TGTGCCAGCAGCTTAGATGGACGGGATGGGGAGCAGTTCTTC	CASSLDGRDGEQFF
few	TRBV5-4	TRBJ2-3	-	TGTGCCAGCCAGTGGAATATCTTAGCAGATACGCAGTATTTT	CASQWNILADTQYF
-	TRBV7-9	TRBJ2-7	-	TGTGCCAGCAGCTTAGGGGCCTACGAGCAGTACTTC	CASSLGAYEQYF
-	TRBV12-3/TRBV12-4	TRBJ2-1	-	TGTGCCCTTAGGGGGGGGCCCTACAATGAGCAGTTCTTC	CALRGGPYNEQFF
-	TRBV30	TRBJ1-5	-	TGTGCCGTCGGCGAAGGGGACTATAGCAATCAGCCCCAGCATTTT	CAVGEGDYSNQPQHF
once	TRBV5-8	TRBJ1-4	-	TGTGCCAGCAGCCCGACAGTGCCGAATGAAAAACTGTTTTTT	CASSPTVPNEKLFF
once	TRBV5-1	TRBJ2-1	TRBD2	TGCGCCAGCAGCTTGGTGGCTAGCGGGAGGGCGAATGAGCAGTTCTTC	CASSLVASGRANEQFF
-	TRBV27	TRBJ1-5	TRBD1	TGTGCCAGCAGCCCCAGGACAGGGGGCTTGAGCAATCAGCCCCAGCATTTT	CASSPRTGGLSNQPQHF
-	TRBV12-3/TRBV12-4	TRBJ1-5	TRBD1	TGTGCCAGCAGTGACAGGGGGGCCCAGCATTTT	CASSDRGAQHF
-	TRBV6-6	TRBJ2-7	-	TGTGCCAGCAGTTGGACGGGGTACGAGCAGTACTTC	CASSWTGYEQYF
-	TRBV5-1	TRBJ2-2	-	TGCGCCAGCAGTCAGAACACCGGGGAGCTGTTTTTT	CASSQNTGELFF